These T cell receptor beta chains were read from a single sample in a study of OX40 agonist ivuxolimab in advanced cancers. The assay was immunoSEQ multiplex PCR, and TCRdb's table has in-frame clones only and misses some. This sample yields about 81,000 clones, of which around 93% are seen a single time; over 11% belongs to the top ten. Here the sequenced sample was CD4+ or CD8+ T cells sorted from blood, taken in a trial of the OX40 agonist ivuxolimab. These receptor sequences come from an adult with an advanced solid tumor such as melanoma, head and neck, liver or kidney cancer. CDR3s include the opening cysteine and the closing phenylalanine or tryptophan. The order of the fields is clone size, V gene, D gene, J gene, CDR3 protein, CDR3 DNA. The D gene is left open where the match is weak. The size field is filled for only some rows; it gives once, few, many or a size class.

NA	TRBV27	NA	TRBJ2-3	CASSRQETTDTQYF	TGTGCCAGCAGTAGACAGGAGACCACAGATACGCAGTATTTT
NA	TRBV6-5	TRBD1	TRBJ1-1	CASSYSGTGREAFF	TGTGCCAGCAGTTACTCCGGGACAGGCCGCGAGGCTTTCTTT
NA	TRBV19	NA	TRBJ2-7	CASSIGPGSYEQYF	TGTGCCAGTAGTATAGGTCCAGGTTCCTACGAGCAGTACTTC
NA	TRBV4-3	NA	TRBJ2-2	CASSPGLANTGELFF	TGCGCCAGCAGCCCGGGACTGGCGAACACCGGGGAGCTGTTTTTT
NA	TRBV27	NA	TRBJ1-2	CASSLASSNYGYTF	TGTGCCAGCAGTTTAGCCAGCTCTAACTATGGCTACACCTTC
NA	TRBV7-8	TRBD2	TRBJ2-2	CASSLLAGGGELFF	TGTGCCAGCAGCTTACTAGCGGGAGGCGGGGAGCTGTTTTTT
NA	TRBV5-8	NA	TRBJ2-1	CASSPGLTNEQFF	TGTGCCAGCAGCCCGGGACTTACCAATGAGCAGTTCTTC
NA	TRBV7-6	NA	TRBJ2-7	CASSLALPNEQYF	TGTGCCAGCAGCTTAGCGCTTCCGAACGAGCAGTACTTC
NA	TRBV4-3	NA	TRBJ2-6	CASSLLGLGANVLTF	TGCGCCAGCAGCCTCCTGGGGCTCGGGGCCAACGTCCTGACTTTC
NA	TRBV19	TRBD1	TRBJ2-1	CASSMGQGVNEQFF	TGTGCCAGTAGTATGGGACAGGGAGTGAATGAGCAGTTCTTC
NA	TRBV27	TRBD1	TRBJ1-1	CASSPGTGSTEAFF	TGTGCCAGCAGTCCCGGGACAGGGTCCACTGAAGCTTTCTTT
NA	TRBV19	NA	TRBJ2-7	CASGEGTAYEQYF	TGTGCCTCTGGGGAGGGGACAGCCTACGAGCAGTACTTC
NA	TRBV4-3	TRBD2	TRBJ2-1	CASSQSSGRLYNEQFF	TGCGCCAGCAGCCAATCTAGCGGGAGACTGTACAATGAGCAGTTCTTC
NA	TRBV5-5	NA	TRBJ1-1	CASSSGGTGPNTEAFF	TGTGCCAGCAGCTCCGGGGGCACAGGGCCGAACACTGAAGCTTTCTTT
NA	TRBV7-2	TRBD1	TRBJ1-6	CASSYTGGAGSPLHF	TGTGCCAGCAGCTACACAGGGGGCGCTGGGTCACCCCTCCACTTT
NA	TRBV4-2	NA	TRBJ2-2	CASSPRGRGGLTNTGELFF	TGTGCCAGCAGCCCTAGGGGCCGCGGAGGGCTGACGAACACCGGGGAGCTGTTTTTT
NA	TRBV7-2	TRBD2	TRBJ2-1	CASSPPGTSAIYNEQFF	TGTGCCAGCAGCCCACCCGGGACTAGCGCCATTTACAATGAGCAGTTCTTC
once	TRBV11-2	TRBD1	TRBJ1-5	CASSLGQGPHQPQHF	TGTGCCAGCAGCTTAGGACAGGGTCCCCATCAGCCCCAGCATTTT
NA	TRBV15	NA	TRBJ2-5	CATSSRRGLETQYF	TGTGCCACCAGCTCCCGCCGGGGGCTAGAGACCCAGTACTTC
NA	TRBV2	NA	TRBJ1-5	CASRVKGNQPQHF	TGTGCCAGCAGGGTAAAAGGCAATCAGCCCCAGCATTTT
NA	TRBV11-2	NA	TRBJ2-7	CASSLEPGSEQYF	TGTGCCAGCAGCTTAGAACCGGGTTCCGAGCAGTACTTC
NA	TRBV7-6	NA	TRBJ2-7	CASSSAGSPFSYEQYF	TGTGCCAGCAGCTCCGCAGGGAGTCCCTTCTCCTACGAGCAGTACTTC
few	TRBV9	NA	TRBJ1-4	CASSVAGHPNEKLFF	TGTGCCAGCAGCGTAGCGGGACATCCGAATGAAAAACTGTTTTTT
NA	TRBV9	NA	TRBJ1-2	CASSVDFTGVNYGYTF	TGTGCCAGCAGCGTAGATTTTACAGGAGTTAACTATGGCTACACCTTC
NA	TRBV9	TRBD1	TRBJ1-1	CASSADGGTVKTEAFF	TGTGCCAGCAGCGCGGACGGCGGGACAGTGAAGACTGAAGCTTTCTTT
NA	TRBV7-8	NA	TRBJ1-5	CASSFNRRPQHF	TGTGCCAGCAGTTTCAACCGTAGGCCCCAGCATTTT
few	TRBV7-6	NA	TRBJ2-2	CASSPSTVNTGELFF	TGTGCCAGCAGCCCGTCGACAGTAAACACCGGGGAGCTGTTTTTT
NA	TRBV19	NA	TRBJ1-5	CATATNVIRVLHQPQHF	TGTGCCACGGCGACAAATGTCATTCGCGTGCTCCATCAGCCCCAGCATTTT
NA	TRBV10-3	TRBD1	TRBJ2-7	CAIKRPTGDEQYF	TGTGCCATCAAACGGCCGACAGGGGACGAGCAGTACTTC
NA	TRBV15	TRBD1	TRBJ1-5	CATRPSTGGGWPQHF	TGTGCCACCAGGCCCTCGACAGGGGGTGGGTGGCCCCAGCATTTT
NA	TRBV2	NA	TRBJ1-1	CATAGGTEAFF	TGTGCCACTGCGGGGGGCACTGAAGCTTTCTTT
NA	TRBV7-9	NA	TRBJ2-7	CASSFGGRDEQYF	TGTGCCAGCAGCTTCGGGGGTAGAGACGAGCAGTACTTC
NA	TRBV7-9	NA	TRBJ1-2	CASSPDPLLWLGYTF	TGTGCCAGCAGCCCGGACCCCCTGCTATGGCTTGGCTACACCTTC
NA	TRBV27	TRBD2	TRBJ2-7	CASTLTSGSYEQYF	TGTGCCAGCACCCTCACTAGCGGGAGTTACGAGCAGTACTTC
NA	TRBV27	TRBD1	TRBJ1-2	CASSPGQGTLGYTF	TGTGCCAGCAGTCCGGGACAGGGGACCCTTGGCTACACCTTC
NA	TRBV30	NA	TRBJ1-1	CAWGENTEAFF	TGTGCCTGGGGGGAGAACACTGAAGCTTTCTTT
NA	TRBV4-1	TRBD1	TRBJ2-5	CASSQDGTDIVTQYF	TGCGCCAGCAGCCAGGACGGGACAGACATAGTGACCCAGTACTTC
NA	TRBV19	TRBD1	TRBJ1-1	CASRPGQGWGATEAFF	TGTGCCAGTAGGCCGGGACAGGGGTGGGGAGCCACTGAAGCTTTCTTT
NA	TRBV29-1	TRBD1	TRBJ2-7	CSVSAGQGLYEQYF	TGCAGCGTCAGTGCGGGACAGGGCCTGTACGAGCAGTACTTC
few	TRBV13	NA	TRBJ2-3	CASSLVKGQRSTDTQYF	TGTGCCAGCAGCTTAGTCAAGGGACAAAGGAGCACAGATACGCAGTATTTT
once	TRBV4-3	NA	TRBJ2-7	CASSQGSGGSYEQYF	TGCGCCAGCAGCCAAGGTTCCGGGGGTTCCTACGAGCAGTACTTC
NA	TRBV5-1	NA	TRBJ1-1	CASSLYSWGPSMNTEAFF	TGCGCCAGCAGCTTGTATTCTTGGGGTCCCTCAATGAACACTGAAGCTTTCTTT
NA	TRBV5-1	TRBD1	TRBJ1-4	CASGTGGEKLFF	TGCGCCAGCGGGACAGGGGGAGAAAAACTGTTTTTT
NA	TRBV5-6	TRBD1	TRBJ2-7	CASSQAPGTGGSYEQYF	TGTGCCAGCAGCCAGGCCCCCGGGACAGGGGGGTCCTACGAGCAGTACTTC
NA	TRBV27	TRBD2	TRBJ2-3	CASSLAGRTTQYF	TGTGCCAGCAGTCTAGCGGGACGTACTACGCAGTATTTT
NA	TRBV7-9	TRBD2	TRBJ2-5	CASSSPRTSGRAGETQYF	TGTGCCAGCAGCTCCCCACGGACTAGCGGGAGGGCCGGAGAGACCCAGTACTTC
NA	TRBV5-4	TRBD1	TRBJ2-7	CASSPGTGDLYEQYF	TGTGCCAGCAGCCCCGGGACAGGGGACCTCTACGAGCAGTACTTC
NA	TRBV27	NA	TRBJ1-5	CASSLFGNQPQHF	TGTGCCAGCAGTTTATTCGGGAATCAGCCCCAGCATTTT
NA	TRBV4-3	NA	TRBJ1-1	CASSQDPMGEVEAFF	TGCGCCAGCAGCCAAGATCCAATGGGGGAGGTTGAAGCTTTCTTT